This paragraph covers one TCR beta chain sequence. Its target is not known. The entry originates in a study of cytomegalovirus exposure and HLA in healthy donors. The study's findings and limits: Rarity marked most TCR sequences, yet some public TCRs occurred in many donors.

The PCR used 60 Vbeta and 13 Jbeta primers. Some clones are missing from TCRdb's copy, which holds only in-frame ones; the method was immunoSEQ multiplex PCR. The profile shows 90,000 to 150,000 clones, 81% of them singletons. V trimming: 6 bases; J trimming: 9 bases; junction bases outside the gene matches: 8. Germline V gene lookup returns CDR1 MDHEN and CDR2 SYDVKM. This CDR3 spans 13 amino acids. This receptor was taken from a woman aged 40 to 50 in good health and CMV-seronegative. Sequenced sample: PBMCs. The V gene is TRBV28, the J gene TRBJ2-5; 9 nucleotides agree with TRBD1. CDR3 loop: CASSRTGERSQYF. The CDR3 DNA sequence: TGTGCCAGCAGCAGGACAGGGGAGAGGTCCCAGTACTTC.